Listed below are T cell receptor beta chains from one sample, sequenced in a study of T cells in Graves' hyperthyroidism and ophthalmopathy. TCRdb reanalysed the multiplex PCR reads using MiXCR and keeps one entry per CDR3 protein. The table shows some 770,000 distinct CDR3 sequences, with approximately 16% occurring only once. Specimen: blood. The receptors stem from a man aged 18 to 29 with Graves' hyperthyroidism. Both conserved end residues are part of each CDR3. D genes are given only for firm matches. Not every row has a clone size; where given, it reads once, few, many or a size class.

CASSSGRTSPSYEQYF TGTGCCAGCAGTTCCGGCAGGACTAGTCCCTCCTACGAGCAGTACTTC TRBJ2-7 NA TRBD2 16 TRBV7-9
CASSQGGTSEYNEQFF TGCGCCAGCAGCCAAGGCGGGACTAGCGAATACAATGAGCAGTTCTTC TRBJ2-1 NA TRBD2 16 TRBV4-1
CASSVGQTKPEAFF TGTGCCAGCAGCGTGGGTCAGACAAAACCTGAAGCTTTCTTT TRBJ1-1 NA NA 14 TRBV9
CASSGSGRGFGANVLTF TGTGCCAGCAGTGGTAGCGGGAGGGGCTTTGGGGCCAACGTCCTGACTTTC TRBJ2-6 few TRBD2 17 TRBV28
CASSSGGGDTEAFF TGTGCCAGCAGTTCAGGGGGAGGGGACACTGAAGCTTTCTTT TRBJ1-1 NA TRBD1 14 TRBV28
CATSPVGREQYF TGTGCCACCTCCCCGGTGGGGCGAGAGCAGTACTTC TRBJ2-7 NA NA 12 TRBV19
CASSSRTVTYNEQFF TGTGCCAGCAGCTCCCGGACGGTCACCTACAATGAGCAGTTCTTC TRBJ2-1 many NA 15 TRBV7-2
CASSQTGGSSYNEQFF TGTGCCAGCAGCCAAACAGGGGGTAGTTCCTACAATGAGCAGTTCTTC TRBJ2-1 few TRBD1 16 TRBV7-8
CASSLALAGNTDTQYF TGTGCCAGCAGCTTAGCCCTAGCGGGAAACACAGATACGCAGTATTTT TRBJ2-3 many TRBD2 16 TRBV7-9
CASSLEGSVLYNEQFF TGTGCCAGCAGTTTAGAAGGCAGCGTTCTCTACAATGAGCAGTTCTTC TRBJ2-1 many NA 16 TRBV28
CASSLLRSGYTDTQYF TGTGCCAGCAGCTTACTCCGTAGCGGATACACAGATACGCAGTATTTT TRBJ2-3 NA NA 16 TRBV7-8
CASRSMDTEAFF TGTGCCAGCAGAAGCATGGACACTGAAGCTTTCTTT TRBJ1-1 many NA 12 TRBV28
CASGQGSYNEQFF TGTGCCAGTGGACAGGGATCCTACAATGAGCAGTTCTTC TRBJ2-1 many TRBD1 13 TRBV7-3
CASSPTPDRANYGYTF TGTGCCAGCAGCCCCACACCGGACAGGGCTAACTATGGCTACACCTTC TRBJ1-2 NA TRBD1 16 TRBV7-2
CASSEAWPLDEQYF TGTGCCAGCAGTGAAGCGTGGCCTTTAGACGAGCAGTACTTC TRBJ2-7 many NA 14 TRBV2
CASSREGQMQETQYF TGTGCCAGCAGCCGAGAGGGACAGATGCAAGAGACCCAGTACTTC TRBJ2-5 many TRBD1 15 TRBV3-1
CAWSVRRRTEAFF TGTGCCTGGAGTGTAAGACGGAGGACTGAAGCTTTCTTT TRBJ1-1 many NA 13 TRBV30
CASNAFGHRQMNTEAFF TGTGCCAGCAACGCCTTTGGACATCGACAAATGAACACTGAAGCTTTCTTT TRBJ1-1 many NA 17 TRBV6-2/TRBV6-3
CATRGTGVTGELFF TGTGCCACCAGGGGGACAGGGGTCACCGGGGAGCTGTTTTTT TRBJ2-2 few TRBD1 14 TRBV24-1
CASRRTCGSSYEQYF TGTGCCAGCAGACGCACTTGCGGGAGCTCCTACGAGCAGTACTTC TRBJ2-7 NA TRBD2 15 TRBV28
CASTLSGGTGPYNEQFF TGTGCCAGCACTCTCAGCGGGGGGACAGGCCCCTACAATGAGCAGTTCTTC TRBJ2-1 many NA 17 TRBV28
CASSFVGGHEQFF TGCGCCAGCAGCTTTGTCGGGGGCCATGAGCAGTTCTTC TRBJ2-1 many NA 13 TRBV5-1
CASIGGGAGELFF TGTGCCAGTATCGGTGGGGGCGCCGGGGAGCTTTTTTTT TRBJ2-2 NA NA 13 TRBV19
CASSRVITGDYEQYF TGCGCCAGCAGCCGAGTCATAACAGGGGACTACGAGCAGTACTTC TRBJ2-7 NA TRBD1 15 TRBV4-1
CAWTRTVNTEAFF TGTGCCTGGACCCGGACGGTGAACACTGAAGCTTTCTTT TRBJ1-1 NA NA 13 TRBV30
CAWQAGERDTQYF TGTGCCTGGCAAGCGGGAGAAAGGGATACGCAGTATTTT TRBJ2-3 many TRBD2 13 TRBV30
CASSYRGRDTDTQYF TGTGCCAGCAGCTATCGAGGGAGAGACACAGATACGCAGTATTTT TRBJ2-3 NA NA 15 TRBV14
CASSSTGGFGYTF TGTGCCAGCTCTTCGACAGGGGGGTTTGGCTACACCTTC TRBJ1-2 few TRBD1 13 TRBV7-9
CAWSGGLSGNTIYF TGTGCCTGGAGTGGCGGCCTCTCTGGAAACACCATATATTTT TRBJ1-3 NA NA 14 TRBV30
CASSLARTVTDTQYF TGTGCCAGCAGCTTAGCGAGGACTGTCACAGATACGCAGTATTTT TRBJ2-3 many NA 15 TRBV7-9
CASSDRTSGRNEQFF TGTGCCAGCAGCGATCGGACTAGCGGGAGGAATGAGCAGTTCTTC TRBJ2-1 many TRBD2 15 TRBV6-2/TRBV6-3
CASSARLGRTNEQYF TGTGCCAGCAGCGCCCGACTTGGGCGAACCAACGAGCAGTACTTC TRBJ2-7 many NA 15 TRBV7-2
CASSLLGGMIYEQYF TGTGCCAGCAGCCTCCTGGGGGGTATGATCTACGAGCAGTACTTC TRBJ2-7 many NA 15 TRBV3-1
CASSPRAGSPLHF TGTGCCAGCAGCCCCCGGGCAGGTTCACCCCTCCACTTT TRBJ1-6 NA NA 13 TRBV7-2
CASGLDPLGGREVETQYF TGTGCTAGTGGTTTGGACCCTTTGGGGGGGCGTGAAGTGGAGACCCAGTACTTC TRBJ2-5 many NA 18 TRBV12-5
CASSSRQGAYEQYF TGTGCCAGCAGCTCTCGACAGGGGGCGTACGAGCAGTACTTC TRBJ2-7 many TRBD1 14 TRBV11-1
CASSYSEREYNQPQHF TGTGCCAGCAGTTACTCGGAAAGGGAATACAATCAGCCCCAGCATTTT TRBJ1-5 few NA 16 TRBV6-2/TRBV6-3